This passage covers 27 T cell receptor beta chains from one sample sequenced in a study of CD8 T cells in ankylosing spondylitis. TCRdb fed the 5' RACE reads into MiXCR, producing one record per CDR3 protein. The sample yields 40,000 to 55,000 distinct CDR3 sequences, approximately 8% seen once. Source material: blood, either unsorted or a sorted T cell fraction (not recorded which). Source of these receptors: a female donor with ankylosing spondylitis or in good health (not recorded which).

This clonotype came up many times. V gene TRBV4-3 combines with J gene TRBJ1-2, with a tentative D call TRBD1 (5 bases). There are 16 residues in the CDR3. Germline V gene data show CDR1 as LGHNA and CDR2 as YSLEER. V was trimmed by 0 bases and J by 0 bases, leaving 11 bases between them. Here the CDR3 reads CASSQEVGDSNYGYTF. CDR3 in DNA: TGCGCCAGCAGCCAAGAAGTGGGGGATTCTAACTATGGCTACACCTTC.

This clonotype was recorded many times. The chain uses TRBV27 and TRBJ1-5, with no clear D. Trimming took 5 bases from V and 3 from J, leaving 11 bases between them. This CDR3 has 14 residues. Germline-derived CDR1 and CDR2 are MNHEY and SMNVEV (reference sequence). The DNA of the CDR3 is TGTGCCAGCAGTACCCAGCCCCTCAATCAGCCCCAGCATTTT. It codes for CASSTQPLNQPQHF.

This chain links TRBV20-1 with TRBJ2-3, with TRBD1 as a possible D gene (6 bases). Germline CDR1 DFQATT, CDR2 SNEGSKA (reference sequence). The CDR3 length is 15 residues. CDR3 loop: CFAAQGPGKADTQYF. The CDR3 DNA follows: TGCTTTGCAGCACAGGGTCCGGGTAAGGCAGATACGCAGTATTTT.

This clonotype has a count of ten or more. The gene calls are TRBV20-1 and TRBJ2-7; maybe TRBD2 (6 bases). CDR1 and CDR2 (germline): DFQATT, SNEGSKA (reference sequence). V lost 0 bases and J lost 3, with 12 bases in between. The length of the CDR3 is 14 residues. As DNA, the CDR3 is TGCAGTGCTAGAGAAAGGGACTCTCTCTACGAGCAGTACGTC. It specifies CSARERDSLYEQYV.

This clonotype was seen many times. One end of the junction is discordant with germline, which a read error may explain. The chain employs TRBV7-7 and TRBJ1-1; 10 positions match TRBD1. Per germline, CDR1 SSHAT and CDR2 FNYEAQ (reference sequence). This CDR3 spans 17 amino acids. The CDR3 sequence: CASSLILPGQGGTEAFF. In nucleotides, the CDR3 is TGTGCTAGCAGCTTAATTCTCCCCGGACAGGGGGGCACTGAAGCTTTCTTT.

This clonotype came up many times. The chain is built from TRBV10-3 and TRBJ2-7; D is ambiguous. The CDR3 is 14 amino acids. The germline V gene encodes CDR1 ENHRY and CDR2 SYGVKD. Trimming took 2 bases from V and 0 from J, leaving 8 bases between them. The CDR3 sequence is CAISEGSSSYEQYV. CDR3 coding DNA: TGTGCCATCAGTGAGGGATCTAGCTCCTACGAGCAGTACGTC.

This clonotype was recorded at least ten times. CDR3 amino acids: CASSLEGFSYNEQFF. The CDR3 DNA is TGCGCCAGCAGCTTGGAGGGGTTCTCCTACAATGAGCAGTTCTTC. The chain has TRBV5-1 and TRBJ2-1; D may be TRBD1 (5 bases). Trimming left V 0 bases short and J 0 bases short, with 7 bases between. The CDR3 length is 15 residues. From germline, CDR1 is SGHRS and CDR2 YFSETQ.

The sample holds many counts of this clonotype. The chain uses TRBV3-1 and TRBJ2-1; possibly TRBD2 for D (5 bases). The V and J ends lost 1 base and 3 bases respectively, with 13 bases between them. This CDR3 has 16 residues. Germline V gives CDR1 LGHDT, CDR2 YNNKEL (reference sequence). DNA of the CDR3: TGTGCCAGCAGCCAAGGGTCCGGGAATATCTACAATGAGCAGTTCTTC. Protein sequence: CASSQGSGNIYNEQFF.

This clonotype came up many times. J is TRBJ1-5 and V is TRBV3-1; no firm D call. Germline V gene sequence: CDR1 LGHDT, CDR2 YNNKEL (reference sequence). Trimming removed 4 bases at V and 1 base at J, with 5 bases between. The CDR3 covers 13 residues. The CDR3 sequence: CASSPQSNQPQHF. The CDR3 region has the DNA TGTGCCAGCAGCCCACAGAGCAATCAGCCCCAGCATTTT.

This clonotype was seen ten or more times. The CDR3 reads CASSFGAGEEKLFF. The CDR3 DNA reads as TGCGCCAGCAGCTTTGGGGCAGGGGAAGAAAAACTGTTTTTT. The chain uses TRBV5-1 and TRBJ1-4; D is perhaps TRBD1 (6 bases). The germline CDR1 and CDR2 sequences are SGHRS and YFSETQ. With 2 bases removed from V and 8 bases from J, the gap between germline ends came to 13 bases. This CDR3 spans 14 amino acids.

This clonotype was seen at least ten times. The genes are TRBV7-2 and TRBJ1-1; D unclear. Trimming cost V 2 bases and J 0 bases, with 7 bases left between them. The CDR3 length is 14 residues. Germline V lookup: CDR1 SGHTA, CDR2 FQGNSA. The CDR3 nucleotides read TGTGCCAGCAGCTTACCAGGAATGAACACTGAAGCTTTCTTT. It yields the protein CASSLPGMNTEAFF.

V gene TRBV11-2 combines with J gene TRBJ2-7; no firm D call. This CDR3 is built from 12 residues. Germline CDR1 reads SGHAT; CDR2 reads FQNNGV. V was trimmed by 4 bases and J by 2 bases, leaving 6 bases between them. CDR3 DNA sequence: TGTGCCAGCAGCTCCGAGACCTACGAGCAGTACGTC. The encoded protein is CASSSETYEQYV.

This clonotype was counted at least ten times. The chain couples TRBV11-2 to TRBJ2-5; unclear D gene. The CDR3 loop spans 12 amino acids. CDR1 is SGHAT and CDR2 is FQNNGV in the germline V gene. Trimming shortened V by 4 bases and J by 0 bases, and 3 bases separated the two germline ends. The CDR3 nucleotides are TGTGCCAGCAGCTGGGACCAAGAGACCCAGTACTTC. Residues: CASSWDQETQYF.

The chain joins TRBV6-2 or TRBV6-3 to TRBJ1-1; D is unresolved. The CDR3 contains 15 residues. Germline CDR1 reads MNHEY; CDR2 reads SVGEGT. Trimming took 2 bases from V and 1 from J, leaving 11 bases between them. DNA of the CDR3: TGTGCCAGCAGTTACCGGCTTCAGAGGAACACTGAAGCTTTCTTT. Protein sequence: CASSYRLQRNTEAFF.

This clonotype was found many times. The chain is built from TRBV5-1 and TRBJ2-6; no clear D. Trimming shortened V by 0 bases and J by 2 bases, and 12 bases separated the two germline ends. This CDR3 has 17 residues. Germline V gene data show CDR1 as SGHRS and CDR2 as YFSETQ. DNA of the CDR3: TGCGCCAGCAGCTTGGAGGCCCAAAGGGCTGGGGCCAACGTCCTGACTTTC. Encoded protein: CASSLEAQRAGANVLTF.

The CDR3: CASSGYRENTEAFF. Written as DNA, the CDR3 is TGTGCCAGCAGCGGATACAGGGAGAACACTGAAGCTTTCTTT. This rearrangement joins TRBV7-9 to TRBJ1-1, with a possible D match to TRBD1 (6 bases). Trimming pared 5 bases from V and 1 base from J, leaving 11 bases between. CDR3 length equals 14 residues. CDR1 SEHNR and CDR2 FQNEAQ come from the germline V gene (reference sequence).

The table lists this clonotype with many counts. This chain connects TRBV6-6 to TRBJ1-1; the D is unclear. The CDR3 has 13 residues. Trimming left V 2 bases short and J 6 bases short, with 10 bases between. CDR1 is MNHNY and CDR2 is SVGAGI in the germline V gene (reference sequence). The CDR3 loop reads CASSYSRLAEAFF. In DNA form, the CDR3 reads TGTGCCAGCAGTTACAGCAGGCTTGCTGAAGCTTTCTTT.

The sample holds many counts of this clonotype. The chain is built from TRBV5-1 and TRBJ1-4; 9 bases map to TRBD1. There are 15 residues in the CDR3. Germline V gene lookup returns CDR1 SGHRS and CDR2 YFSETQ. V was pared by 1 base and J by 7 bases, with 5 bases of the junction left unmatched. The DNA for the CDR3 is TGCGCCAGCAGCTTGTCCGGGACAGGGAGTGAAAAACTGTTTTTT. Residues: CASSLSGTGSEKLFF.

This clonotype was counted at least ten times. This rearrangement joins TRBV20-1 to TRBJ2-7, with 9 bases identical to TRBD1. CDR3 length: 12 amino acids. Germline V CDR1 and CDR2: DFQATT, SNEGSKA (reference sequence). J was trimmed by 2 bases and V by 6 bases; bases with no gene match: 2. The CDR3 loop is CSARQGAYEQYF. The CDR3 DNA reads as TGCAGTGCGAGACAGGGGGCCTACGAGCAGTACTTC.

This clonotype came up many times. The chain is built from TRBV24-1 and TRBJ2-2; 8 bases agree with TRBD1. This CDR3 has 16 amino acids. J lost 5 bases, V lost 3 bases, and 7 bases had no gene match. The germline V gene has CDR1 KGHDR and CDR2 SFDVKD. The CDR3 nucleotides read TGTGCCACCAGTGATCCTGGGACAGGTGATACCGGGGAGCTGTTTTTT. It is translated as CATSDPGTGDTGELFF.

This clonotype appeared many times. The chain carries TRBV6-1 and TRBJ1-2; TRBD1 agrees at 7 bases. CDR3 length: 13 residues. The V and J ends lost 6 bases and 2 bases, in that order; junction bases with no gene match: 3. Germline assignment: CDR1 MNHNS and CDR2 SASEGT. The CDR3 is CASSRGQNYGYTF. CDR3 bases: TGTGCCAGCAGCAGGGGACAGAACTATGGCTACACCTTC.

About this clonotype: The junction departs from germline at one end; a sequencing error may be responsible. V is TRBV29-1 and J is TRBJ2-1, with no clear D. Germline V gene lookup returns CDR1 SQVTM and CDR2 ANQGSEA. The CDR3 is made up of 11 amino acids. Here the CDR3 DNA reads TGCAGCGTAGGCCAGTACAGTGAGCAGTTCTTC. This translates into CSVGQYSEQFF.

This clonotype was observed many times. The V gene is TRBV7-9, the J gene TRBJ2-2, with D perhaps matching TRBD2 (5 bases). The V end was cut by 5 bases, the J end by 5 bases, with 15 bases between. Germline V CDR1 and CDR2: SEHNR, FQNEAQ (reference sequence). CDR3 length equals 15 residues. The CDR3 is CASSVGGSATGELFF. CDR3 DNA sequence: TGTGCCAGCAGCGTAGGCGGGTCAGCGACCGGGGAGCTGTTTTTT.

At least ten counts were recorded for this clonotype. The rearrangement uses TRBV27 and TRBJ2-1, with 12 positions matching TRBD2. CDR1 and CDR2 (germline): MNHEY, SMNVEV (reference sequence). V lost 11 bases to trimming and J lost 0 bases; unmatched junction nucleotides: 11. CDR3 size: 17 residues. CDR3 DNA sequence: TGTGCCTCGGGACTAGCGGGTTCTTATGGCTCCTACAATGAGCAGTTCTTC. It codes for CASGLAGSYGSYNEQFF.

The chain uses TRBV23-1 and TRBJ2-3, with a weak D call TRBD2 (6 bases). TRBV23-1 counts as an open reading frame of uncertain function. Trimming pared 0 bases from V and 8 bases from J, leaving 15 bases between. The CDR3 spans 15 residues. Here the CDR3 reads CASSQSQGGFGTQYF. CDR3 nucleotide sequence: TGCGCCAGCAGTCAATCCCAAGGAGGGTTCGGTACGCAGTATTTT.

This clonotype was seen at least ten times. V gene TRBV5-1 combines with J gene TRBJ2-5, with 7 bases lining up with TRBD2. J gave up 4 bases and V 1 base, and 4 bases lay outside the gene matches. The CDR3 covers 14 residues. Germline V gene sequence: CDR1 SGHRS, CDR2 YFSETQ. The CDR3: CASSLPGGRETQYF. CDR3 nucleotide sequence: TGCGCCAGCAGCTTGCCGGGGGGAAGAGAGACCCAGTACTTC.

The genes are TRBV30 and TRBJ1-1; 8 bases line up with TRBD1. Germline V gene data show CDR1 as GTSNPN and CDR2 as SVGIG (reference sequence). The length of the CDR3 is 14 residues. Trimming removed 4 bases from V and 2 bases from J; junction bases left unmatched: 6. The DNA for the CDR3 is TGTGCCTGGACAGCCTCAGGGGGCAACACTGAAGCTTTCTTT. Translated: CAWTASGGNTEAFF. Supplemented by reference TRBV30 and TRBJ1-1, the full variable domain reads SQTIHQWPATLVQPVGSPLSLECTVEGTSNPNLYWYRQAAGRGLQLLFYSVGIGQISSEVPQNLSASRPQDRQFILSSKKLLLSDSGFYLCAWTASGGNTEAFFGQGTRLTVV.